This TCR beta chain was documented in a study of shared clonotypes between healthy human individuals. Study summary: Researchers assigned three CD4 naive, three CD4 memory, two CD8 naive and one CD8 memory plate to each donor.

It was at deep level that the assay was run. Some clones are missing from TCRdb's copy, which holds only in-frame ones; the method was immunoSEQ multiplex PCR. The repertoire holds approximately 2,000,000 clones, with 80% to 95% as singletons. Germline CDR1 MDHEN, CDR2 SYDVKM. V dropped 6 bases and J dropped 0; count of bases not matched to a gene: 9. The CDR3 has 16 amino acids. All donors qualified as healthy HIV-negative adults and had experienced no recent acute infections or vaccinations. The sample consisted of naive CD4+ T cells from PBMCs. Subset specified: CD45RA+ positively selected. The chain uses TRBV28 and TRBJ2-5; 8 nucleotides match TRBD2. This sequence was found in a man younger than 35 in good health. Some clones in this sample may be carry-over from other donors' samples. CDR3 residues: CASSFTSGLYQETQYF. CDR3 bases: TGTGCCAGCAGCTTTACTAGCGGACTGTACCAAGAGACCCAGTACTTC.